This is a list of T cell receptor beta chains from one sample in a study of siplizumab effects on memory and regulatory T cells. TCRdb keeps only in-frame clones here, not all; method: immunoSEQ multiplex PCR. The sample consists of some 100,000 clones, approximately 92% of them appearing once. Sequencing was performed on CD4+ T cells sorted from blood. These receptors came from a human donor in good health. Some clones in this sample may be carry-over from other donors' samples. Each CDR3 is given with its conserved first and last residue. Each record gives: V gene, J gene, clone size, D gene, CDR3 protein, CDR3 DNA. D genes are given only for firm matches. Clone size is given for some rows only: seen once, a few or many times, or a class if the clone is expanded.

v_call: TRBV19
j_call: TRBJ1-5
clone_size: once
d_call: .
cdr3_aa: CASSAQSLGNQPQHF
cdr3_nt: TGTGCCAGTAGTGCACAGAGTTTGGGCAATCAGCCCCAGCATTTT

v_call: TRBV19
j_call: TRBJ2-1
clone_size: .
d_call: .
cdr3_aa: CASSKARLGYNEQFF
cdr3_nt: TGTGCCAGTAGTAAGGCTAGACTCGGCTACAATGAGCAGTTCTTC

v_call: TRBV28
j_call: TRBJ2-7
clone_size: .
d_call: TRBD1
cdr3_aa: CASSLLQGVAYEQYF
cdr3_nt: TGTGCCAGCAGTTTACTACAGGGGGTCGCCTACGAGCAGTACTTC

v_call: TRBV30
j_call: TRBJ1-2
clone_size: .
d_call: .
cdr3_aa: CAWSPGAGYTF
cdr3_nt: TGTGCCTGGAGTCCAGGGGCCGGCTACACCTTC

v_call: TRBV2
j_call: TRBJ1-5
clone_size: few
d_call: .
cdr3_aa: CASGPNNQPQHF
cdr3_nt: TGTGCCAGCGGGCCCAACAATCAGCCCCAGCATTTT

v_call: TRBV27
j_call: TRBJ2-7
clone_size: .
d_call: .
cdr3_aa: CASSTWDRSSYEQYF
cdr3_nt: TGTGCCAGCAGTACCTGGGACCGGAGCTCCTACGAGCAGTACTTC

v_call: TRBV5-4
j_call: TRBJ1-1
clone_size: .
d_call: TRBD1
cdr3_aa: CASSWGDRETEAFF
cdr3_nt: TGTGCCAGCAGCTGGGGGGACAGGGAAACTGAAGCTTTCTTT

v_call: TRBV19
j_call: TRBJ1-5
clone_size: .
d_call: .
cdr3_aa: CASSIGRVMGSNQPQHF
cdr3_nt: TGTGCCAGTAGTATAGGTAGGGTAATGGGAAGCAATCAGCCCCAGCATTTT

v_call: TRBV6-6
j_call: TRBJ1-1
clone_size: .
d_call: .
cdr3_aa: CASSYGTPGAFF
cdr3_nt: TGTGCCAGCAGTTACGGGACACCTGGTGCTTTCTTT

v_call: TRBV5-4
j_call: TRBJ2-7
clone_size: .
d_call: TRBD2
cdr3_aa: CASSLERGYEQYF
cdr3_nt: TGTGCCAGCAGTCTCGAGCGGGGGTACGAGCAGTACTTC

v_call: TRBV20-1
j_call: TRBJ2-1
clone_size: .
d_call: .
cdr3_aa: CSARQLNEQFF
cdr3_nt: TGCAGTGCTAGGCAGCTCAATGAGCAGTTCTTC

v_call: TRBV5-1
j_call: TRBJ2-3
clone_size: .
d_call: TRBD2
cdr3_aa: CASSLAGLGNTDTQYF
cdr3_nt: TGCGCCAGCAGCTTGGCGGGACTAGGCAACACAGATACGCAGTATTTT

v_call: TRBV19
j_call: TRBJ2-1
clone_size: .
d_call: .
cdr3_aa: CASSIGGGGNEQFF
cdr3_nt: TGTGCCAGTAGTATCGGGGGAGGGGGCAATGAGCAGTTCTTC

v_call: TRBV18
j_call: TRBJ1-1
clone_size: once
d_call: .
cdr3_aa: CASSPQGLGHTEAFF
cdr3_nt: TGTGCCAGCTCACCACAGGGGTTAGGGCACACTGAAGCTTTCTTT

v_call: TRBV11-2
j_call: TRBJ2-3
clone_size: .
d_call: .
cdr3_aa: CASSLVQGSDTQYF
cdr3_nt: TGTGCCAGCAGCTTAGTCCAGGGGTCAGATACGCAGTATTTT

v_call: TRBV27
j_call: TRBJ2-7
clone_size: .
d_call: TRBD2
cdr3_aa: CASSSLPGTSGVYEQYF
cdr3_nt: TGTGCCAGCAGTTCGCTTCCCGGGACTAGCGGGGTCTACGAGCAGTACTTC

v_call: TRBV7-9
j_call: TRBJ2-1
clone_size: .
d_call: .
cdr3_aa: CASRSRGRFDGRSDNEQFF
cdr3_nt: TGTGCCAGCAGAAGTAGGGGGCGTTTTGACGGGAGGTCGGACAATGAGCAGTTCTTC

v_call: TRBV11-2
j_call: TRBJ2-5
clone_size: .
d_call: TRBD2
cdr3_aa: CASSWSGRALRETQYF
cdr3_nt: TGTGCCAGCAGCTGGAGCGGGAGGGCCCTGAGGGAGACCCAGTACTTC

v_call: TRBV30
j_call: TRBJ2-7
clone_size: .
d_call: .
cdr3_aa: CAWTTMYRDEQYF
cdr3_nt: TGTGCCTGGACTACTATGTACAGGGACGAGCAGTACTTC

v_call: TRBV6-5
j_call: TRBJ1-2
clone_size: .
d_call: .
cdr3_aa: CASSTGPGYGYTF
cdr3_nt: TGTGCCAGCAGCACGGGACCTGGCTATGGCTACACCTTC

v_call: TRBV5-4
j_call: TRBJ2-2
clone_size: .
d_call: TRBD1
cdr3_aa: CASSSTGGAGELFF
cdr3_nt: TGTGCCAGCAGCTCGACAGGGGGGGCCGGGGAGCTGTTTTTT

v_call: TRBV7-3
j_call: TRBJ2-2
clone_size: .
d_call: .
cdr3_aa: CASSLLPVQNTGELFF
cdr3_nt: TGTGCCAGCAGCCTATTGCCGGTGCAGAACACCGGGGAGCTGTTTTTT

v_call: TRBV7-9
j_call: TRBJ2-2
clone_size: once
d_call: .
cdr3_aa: CASSLDLGELFF
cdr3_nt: TGTGCCAGCAGCTTAGATCTCGGGGAGCTGTTTTTT

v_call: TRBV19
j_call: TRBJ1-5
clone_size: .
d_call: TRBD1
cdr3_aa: CASSIDRAGGTQPQHF
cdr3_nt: TGTGCCAGTAGTATAGATCGGGCAGGGGGAACTCAGCCCCAGCATTTT

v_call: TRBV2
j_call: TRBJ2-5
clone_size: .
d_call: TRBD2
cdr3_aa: CASSEGGRAVKTQYF
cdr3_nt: TGTGCCAGCAGTGAGGGCGGGAGGGCCGTGAAGACCCAGTACTTC

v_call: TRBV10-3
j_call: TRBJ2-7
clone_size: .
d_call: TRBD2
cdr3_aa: CAISQTKRDPYEQYF
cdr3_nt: TGTGCCATCAGCCAGACTAAGCGGGACCCCTACGAGCAGTACTTC

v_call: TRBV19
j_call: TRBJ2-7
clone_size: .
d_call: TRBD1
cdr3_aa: CASTLGQGGFYEQYF
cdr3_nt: TGTGCCAGTACTCTAGGACAGGGGGGATTCTACGAGCAGTACTTC

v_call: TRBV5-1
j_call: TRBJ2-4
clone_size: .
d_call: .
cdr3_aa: CASSPLAKNIQYF
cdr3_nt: TGCGCCAGCAGCCCCCTAGCCAAAAACATTCAGTACTTC

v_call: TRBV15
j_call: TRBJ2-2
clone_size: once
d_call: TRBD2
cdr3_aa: CATRTVGSGRASTGELFF
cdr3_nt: TGTGCCACCAGAACCGTTGGTAGCGGGAGGGCGAGCACCGGGGAGCTGTTTTTT

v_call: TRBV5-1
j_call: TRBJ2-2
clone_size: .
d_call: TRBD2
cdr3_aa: CASSSQLAGGAAGELFF
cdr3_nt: TGCGCCAGCAGCTCCCAACTAGCGGGAGGTGCGGCCGGGGAGCTGTTTTTT

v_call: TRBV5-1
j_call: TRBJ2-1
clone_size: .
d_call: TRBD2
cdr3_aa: CASSLELAGGRQFF
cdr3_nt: TGCGCCAGCAGCTTGGAGTTGGCGGGAGGGAGGCAGTTCTTC

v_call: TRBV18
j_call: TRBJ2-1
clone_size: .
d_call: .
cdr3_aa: CASSLGAASSYNEQFF
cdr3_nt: TGTGCCAGCTCATTGGGTGCAGCGAGCTCCTACAATGAGCAGTTCTTC

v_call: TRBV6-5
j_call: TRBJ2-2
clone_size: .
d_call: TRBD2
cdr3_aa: CASSYGLAGGAGELFF
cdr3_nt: TGTGCCAGCAGTTACGGACTAGCGGGAGGGGCCGGGGAGCTGTTTTTT

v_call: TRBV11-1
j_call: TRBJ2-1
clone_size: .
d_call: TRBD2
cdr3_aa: CASSFTLNRDYHNEQFF
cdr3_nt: TGTGCCAGCAGCTTCACCCTAAATCGGGACTACCACAATGAGCAGTTCTTC

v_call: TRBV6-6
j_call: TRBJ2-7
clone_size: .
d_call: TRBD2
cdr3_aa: CASSFWTSGSTYEQYF
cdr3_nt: TGTGCCAGCAGTTTCTGGACTAGCGGGAGTACCTACGAGCAGTACTTC

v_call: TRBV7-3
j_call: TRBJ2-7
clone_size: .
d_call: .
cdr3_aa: CASSPRPGAYEQYF
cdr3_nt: TGTGCCAGCAGCCCTCGCCCGGGGGCCTACGAGCAGTACTTC

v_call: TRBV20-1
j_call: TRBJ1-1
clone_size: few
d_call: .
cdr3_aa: CSARADAEAFF
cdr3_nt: TGCAGTGCTAGAGCCGACGCTGAGGCTTTCTTT

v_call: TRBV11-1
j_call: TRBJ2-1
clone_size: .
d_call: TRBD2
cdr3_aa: CASSLEGLAGYNEQFF
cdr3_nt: TGTGCCAGCAGCCTAGAGGGACTAGCGGGTTACAATGAGCAGTTCTTC

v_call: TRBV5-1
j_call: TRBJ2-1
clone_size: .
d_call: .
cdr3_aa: CASSPGRINNPMFNEQFF
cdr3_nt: TGCGCCAGCAGCCCAGGACGGATAAACAACCCAATGTTCAATGAGCAGTTCTTC

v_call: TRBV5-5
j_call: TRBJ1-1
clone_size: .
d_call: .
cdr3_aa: CASSYVAGASEAFF
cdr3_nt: TGTGCCAGCAGCTATGTTGCAGGGGCTAGTGAAGCTTTCTTT

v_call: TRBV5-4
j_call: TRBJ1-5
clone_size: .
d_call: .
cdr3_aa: CASSFYWSENQPQHF
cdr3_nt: TGTGCCAGCAGCTTCTATTGGTCAGAGAATCAGCCCCAGCATTTT

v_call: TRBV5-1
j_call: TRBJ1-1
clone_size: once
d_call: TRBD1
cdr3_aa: CASRGQDDTEAFF
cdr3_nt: TGCGCCAGCCGGGGACAGGACGACACTGAAGCTTTCTTT

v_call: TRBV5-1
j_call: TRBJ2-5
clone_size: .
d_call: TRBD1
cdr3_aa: CASSRGTGGVETQYF
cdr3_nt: TGCGCCAGCAGCCGAGGGACAGGGGGCGTGGAGACCCAGTACTTC

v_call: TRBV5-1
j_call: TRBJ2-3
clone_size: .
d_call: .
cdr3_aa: CASSLTGQRRADTQYF
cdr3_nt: TGCGCCAGCAGCTTGACAGGGCAGCGGCGGGCAGATACGCAGTATTTT

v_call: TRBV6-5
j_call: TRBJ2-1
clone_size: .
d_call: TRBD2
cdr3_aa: CASSSGLAGVGEQFF
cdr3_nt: TGTGCCAGCAGCTCGGGACTAGCGGGCGTGGGTGAGCAGTTCTTC

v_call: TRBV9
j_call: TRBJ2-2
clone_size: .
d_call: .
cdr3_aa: CASSVAGYTGELFF
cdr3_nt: TGTGCCAGCAGCGTAGCCGGATACACCGGGGAGCTGTTTTTT

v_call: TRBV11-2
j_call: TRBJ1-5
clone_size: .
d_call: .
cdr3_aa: CASSLGDSNQPQHF
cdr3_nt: TGTGCCAGCAGCTTGGGAGATAGCAATCAGCCCCAGCATTTT

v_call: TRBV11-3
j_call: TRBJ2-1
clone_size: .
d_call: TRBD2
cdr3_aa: CASSPPPRAGGNIFYEQFF
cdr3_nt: TGTGCCAGCAGCCCCCCCCCTAGAGCGGGAGGGAACATCTTCTATGAGCAGTTCTTC

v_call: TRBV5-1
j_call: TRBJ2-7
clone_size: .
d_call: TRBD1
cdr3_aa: CASSVTGQGTDEQYF
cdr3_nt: TGCGCCAGCAGCGTTACGGGACAGGGTACCGACGAGCAGTACTTC

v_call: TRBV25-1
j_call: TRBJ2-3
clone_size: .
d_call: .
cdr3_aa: CASAGSTDTQYF
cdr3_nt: TGTGCCTCCGCGGGATCTACAGATACGCAGTATTTT

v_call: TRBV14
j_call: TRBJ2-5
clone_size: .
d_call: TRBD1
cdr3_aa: CASSHRDRGWTQYF
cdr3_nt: TGTGCCAGCAGCCACCGGGACAGGGGATGGACCCAGTACTTC

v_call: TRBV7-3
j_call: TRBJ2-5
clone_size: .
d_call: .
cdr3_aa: CASSLTASRETQYF
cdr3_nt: TGTGCCAGCAGCTTAACTGCTAGCCGGGAGACCCAGTACTTC

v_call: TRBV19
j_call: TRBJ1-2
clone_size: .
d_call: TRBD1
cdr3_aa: CASSIDATGGAFSGYTF
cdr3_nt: TGTGCCAGTAGTATAGACGCGACAGGGGGCGCGTTCTCTGGCTACACCTTC

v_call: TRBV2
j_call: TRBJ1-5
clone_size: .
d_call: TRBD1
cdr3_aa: CASRPTGGRSNQPQHF
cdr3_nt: TGTGCCAGCCGGCCCACAGGGGGTCGGAGCAATCAGCCCCAGCATTTT

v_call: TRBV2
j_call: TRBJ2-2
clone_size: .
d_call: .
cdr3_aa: CASSPIIATNTGELFF
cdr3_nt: TGTGCCAGCAGCCCTATCATTGCAACGAACACCGGGGAGCTGTTTTTT